These T cell receptor beta chains were read from a single sample in a study of control samples from healthy donors and cancer patients. Only in-frame clones appear in the TCRdb table, and some are missing; sequencing was by immunoSEQ multiplex PCR. The sample has tens of thousands of clones, 91% seen once. The sample taken for sequencing was blood. These receptors were obtained from a man between 25 and 39 years old in good health. The CDR3 runs from the conserved cysteine through the conserved F or W. D genes are given only for firm matches. Rows may omit the clone size; those that give it use once, few, many or a size class.

clone size: few
J gene: TRBJ1-6
D gene: -
V gene: TRBV6-5
CDR3 length: 13
CDR3 DNA: TGTGCCAGCAGCAGAGTCTTGAATTCACCCCTCCACTTT
CDR3 protein: CASSRVLNSPLHF

clone size: -
J gene: TRBJ2-5
D gene: TRBD2
V gene: TRBV28
CDR3 length: 14
CDR3 DNA: TGTGCCAGCAGTTTAACTAGCGGTGAAGAGACCCAGTACTTC
CDR3 protein: CASSLTSGEETQYF

clone size: -
J gene: TRBJ1-1
D gene: TRBD1
V gene: TRBV9
CDR3 length: 14
CDR3 DNA: TGTGCCAGCAGCCCCCAGGGGGGGGGCACTGAAGCTTTCTTT
CDR3 protein: CASSPQGGGTEAFF

clone size: -
J gene: TRBJ2-5
D gene: -
V gene: TRBV7-9
CDR3 length: 14
CDR3 DNA: TGTGCCAGCAGCTTAGTCGAGTACCAAGAGACCCAGTACTTC
CDR3 protein: CASSLVEYQETQYF

clone size: -
J gene: TRBJ2-5
D gene: -
V gene: TRBV29-1
CDR3 length: 14
CDR3 DNA: TGCAGCGTTGGTGGTGATTGGGGGCGCGAGACCCAGTACTTC
CDR3 protein: CSVGGDWGRETQYF

clone size: -
J gene: TRBJ2-7
D gene: TRBD2
V gene: TRBV29-1
CDR3 length: 13
CDR3 DNA: TGCAGCGTTTTAATAGCGGGAGTCTACGAGCAGTACTTC
CDR3 protein: CSVLIAGVYEQYF

clone size: few
J gene: TRBJ2-5
D gene: -
V gene: TRBV28
CDR3 length: 16
CDR3 DNA: TGTGCCAGCAGTCAACCCACTCTGGGGGCCCAAGAGACCCAGTACTTC
CDR3 protein: CASSQPTLGAQETQYF

clone size: -
J gene: TRBJ1-2
D gene: TRBD1
V gene: TRBV5-5
CDR3 length: 12
CDR3 DNA: TGTGCCAGCAGCTTGGGACAGGGGCAGGACACCTTC
CDR3 protein: CASSLGQGQDTF

clone size: once
J gene: TRBJ2-5
D gene: TRBD2
V gene: TRBV5-1
CDR3 length: 15
CDR3 DNA: TGCGCCAGCAGTTCGCCCGGGGGGAGGCAAGAGACCCAGTACTTC
CDR3 protein: CASSSPGGRQETQYF

clone size: -
J gene: TRBJ2-1
D gene: TRBD1
V gene: TRBV5-1
CDR3 length: 15
CDR3 DNA: TGCGCCAGCAGCCAGACAGGGAGTCTGATCAATGAGCAGTTCTTC
CDR3 protein: CASSQTGSLINEQFF

clone size: once
J gene: TRBJ1-1
D gene: -
V gene: TRBV6-2/TRBV6-3
CDR3 length: 13
CDR3 DNA: TGTGCCAGCAGTTCGGGATCGATCACTGAAGCTTTCTTT
CDR3 protein: CASSSGSITEAFF

clone size: once
J gene: TRBJ2-4
D gene: -
V gene: TRBV7-2
CDR3 length: 14
CDR3 DNA: TGTGCCAGCAGCTTAGAGCAGGGGCGAAACATTCAGTACTTC
CDR3 protein: CASSLEQGRNIQYF

clone size: once
J gene: TRBJ2-7
D gene: -
V gene: TRBV6-2/TRBV6-3
CDR3 length: 15
CDR3 DNA: TGTGCCAGCAGCCCGCATTCGGGGCGAATCTACGAGCAGTACTTC
CDR3 protein: CASSPHSGRIYEQYF

clone size: -
J gene: TRBJ2-4
D gene: -
V gene: TRBV2
CDR3 length: 16
CDR3 DNA: TGTGCCAGCCGCCCGGACAGACCACTAGCCAAAAACATTCAGTACTTC
CDR3 protein: CASRPDRPLAKNIQYF

clone size: -
J gene: TRBJ2-5
D gene: TRBD2
V gene: TRBV10-2
CDR3 length: 16
CDR3 DNA: TGCGCCAGCAGAAATCCCGGGGGTAGCGGGAGGGAGACCCAGTACTTC
CDR3 protein: CASRNPGGSGRETQYF

clone size: -
J gene: TRBJ1-1
D gene: -
V gene: TRBV6-6
CDR3 length: 14
CDR3 DNA: TGTGCCAGCAGGGGTGGACGGATGAACACTGAAGCTTTCTTT
CDR3 protein: CASRGGRMNTEAFF

clone size: -
J gene: TRBJ2-7
D gene: TRBD2
V gene: TRBV10-3
CDR3 length: 12
CDR3 DNA: TGTGCCGCGGGGGGCGATTCCTACGAGCAGTACTTC
CDR3 protein: CAAGGDSYEQYF

clone size: -
J gene: TRBJ2-7
D gene: -
V gene: TRBV19
CDR3 length: 13
CDR3 DNA: TGTGCCACCACAGGGACTAATCTCTACGAGCAGTACTTC
CDR3 protein: CATTGTNLYEQYF

clone size: -
J gene: TRBJ1-5
D gene: -
V gene: TRBV4-1
CDR3 length: 14
CDR3 DNA: TGCGCCAGCAGCCACCGAGTTCTCCGACGTCCCCAGCATTTT
CDR3 protein: CASSHRVLRRPQHF

clone size: -
J gene: TRBJ2-1
D gene: TRBD1
V gene: TRBV3-1/TRBV3-2
CDR3 length: 15
CDR3 DNA: TGTGCCAGCAGCCAAGGGACAGGTGGTTACAATGAGCAGTTCTTC
CDR3 protein: CASSQGTGGYNEQFF

clone size: -
J gene: TRBJ1-3
D gene: TRBD1
V gene: TRBV5-6
CDR3 length: 12
CDR3 DNA: TGTGCCAGCAGCGGGGGGACAGGACAACCCCTCTTT
CDR3 protein: CASSGGTGQPLF

clone size: -
J gene: TRBJ2-1
D gene: -
V gene: TRBV7-6
CDR3 length: 11
CDR3 DNA: TGTGCCAGCAGCTTGAAAAATGAGCAGTTCTTC
CDR3 protein: CASSLKNEQFF

clone size: -
J gene: TRBJ2-6
D gene: -
V gene: TRBV7-6
CDR3 length: 18
CDR3 DNA: TGTGCCAGCAGTCCTCTTACAGGTTTTCACTCTGGGGCCAACGTCCTGACTTTC
CDR3 protein: CASSPLTGFHSGANVLTF

clone size: -
J gene: TRBJ2-2
D gene: TRBD1
V gene: TRBV9
CDR3 length: 15
CDR3 DNA: TGTGCCAGCAGCGTGGGACAGCAGAACACCGGGGAGCTGTTTTTT
CDR3 protein: CASSVGQQNTGELFF